Following are 18 T cell receptor beta chains from one sample sequenced in a study of T cell responses to AZD1222 COVID-19 vaccine. Clones were read by immunoSEQ multiplex PCR, and TCRdb kept only the in-frame ones, dropping some. The sample yields 100,000 or so clones, about 93% seen once. This specimen consisted of peripheral blood, obtained on day 0 of AZD1222 vaccination. The receptors originated from an adult in good health.

The chain's CDR3 is CASSLGHAVGSNYGYTF. The DNA of the CDR3 is TGTGCCAGCAGCTTAGGACACGCGGTCGGCTCTAACTATGGCTACACCTTC. The chain links TRBV7-8 to TRBJ1-2; D ambiguous. The length of the CDR3 is 17 residues. Germline CDR1 SGHVS, CDR2 FQNEAQ. V gave up 1 base and J gave up 0 bases, with 15 bases separating them.

J is TRBJ2-1 and V is TRBV29-1; D may be TRBD2 (6 bases). The CDR3 consists of 13 residues. With 7 bases removed from V and 1 base from J, the gap between germline ends came to 11 bases. Germline-derived CDR1 and CDR2 are SQVTM and ANQGSEA. In DNA form, the CDR3 reads TGCAGCGGGGGGGTCGGGTCCTACAATGAGCAGTTCTTC. Its translation is CSGGVGSYNEQFF.

The rearrangement links TRBV5-4 to TRBJ1-2; D gene uncertain. Germline values: CDR1 SGHNT, CDR2 YYREEE (reference sequence). The CDR3 is 13 amino acids. V lost 2 bases and J lost 8, with 13 bases in between. CDR3 amino acids: CASSFGLEEGYTF. In DNA form, the CDR3 reads TGTGCCAGCAGCTTCGGCCTGGAGGAGGGCTACACCTTC.

This clone was found a few times. The chain couples TRBV7-8 to TRBJ1-6; TRBD1 aligns across 7 bases. From germline, CDR1 is SGHVS and CDR2 FQNEAQ. There are 14 residues in the CDR3. V lost 4 bases, J lost 7 bases, and 4 bases stayed unmatched. Here the CDR3 reads CASSSDRANSPLHF. The CDR3 DNA reads as TGTGCCAGCAGCTCCGACAGGGCAAATTCACCCCTCCACTTT.

The rearrangement joins TRBV19 to TRBJ2-7, with 8 nucleotides matching TRBD1. The germline gives CDR1 LNHDA, CDR2 SQIVND (reference sequence). V lost 6 bases, J lost 5 bases, and 12 bases stayed unmatched. CDR3 length equals 15 residues. In DNA, the CDR3 is TGTGCCAGTAGCGGACAGGGTACTGGGTGGGACGAGCAGTACTTC. Its translation: CASSGQGTGWDEQYF.

The rearrangement links TRBV19 to TRBJ1-2; D gene uncertain. Germline V gene data show CDR1 as LNHDA and CDR2 as SQIVND (reference sequence). The ends were cut back, 2 bases at V and 4 bases at J, with 14 bases in the middle. The CDR3 covers 15 residues. Here the CDR3 DNA reads TGTGCCAGTAGTATACTCCCCAGCCAACTCTATGGCTACACCTTC. Its protein product is CASSILPSQLYGYTF.

The chain recombines TRBV27 with TRBJ2-7; 9 bases line up with TRBD1. Per germline, CDR1 MNHEY and CDR2 SMNVEV (reference sequence). The V gene end was trimmed by 6 bases and the J gene end by 4 bases; junction bases not matched to a gene: 13. This CDR3 has 16 amino acids. The CDR3 region has the DNA TGTGCCAGCAGGCCCAACCCCGGGACAGGGCCATACGAGCAGTACTTC. Residues: CASRPNPGTGPYEQYF.

The rearrangement links TRBV12-3 or TRBV12-4 to TRBJ1-1; D is perhaps TRBD1 (6 bases). The CDR3 is made up of 13 amino acids. Trimming took 6 bases from V and 0 from J, leaving 8 bases between them. CDR3 protein: CASRWTVNTEAFF. The CDR3 bases are TGTGCCAGCAGATGGACAGTGAACACTGAAGCTTTCTTT.

The chain has TRBV6-4 and TRBJ2-4, with TRBD2 matching 9 bases. CDR3 length equals 16 residues. CDR1 is MRHNA and CDR2 is SNTAGT in the germline V gene. The trim removed 7 bases at V and 1 base at J, leaving 8 bases unmatched. The CDR3 spells CASMLAGGPAKNIQYF. The CDR3 coding sequence is TGTGCCAGCATGTTGGCGGGAGGGCCGGCCAAAAACATTCAGTACTTC.

The chain carries TRBV25-1 and TRBJ1-1, with D possibly TRBD1 on 5 matching bases. This CDR3 spans 15 amino acids. The V and J ends lost 1 base and 5 bases respectively, with 14 bases between them. Germline V lookup: CDR1 MGHDK, CDR2 SYGVNS. CDR3 bases: TGTGCCAGCAGTGAATGGGGCGAGAGGAGAACTGAAGCTTTCTTT. Its protein is CASSEWGERRTEAFF.

This sequence joins TRBV2 and TRBJ1-5, with unresolved D. Germline CDR1 reads SNHLY; CDR2 reads FYNNEI. V was pared by 0 bases and J by 1 base, with 13 bases between. The CDR3 extends over 17 amino acids. CDR3 sequence: CASSEATQVLSNQPQHF. In nucleotides, the CDR3 is TGTGCCAGCAGTGAAGCGACCCAGGTTCTCAGCAATCAGCCCCAGCATTTT.

The rearrangement links TRBV7-3 to TRBJ2-1; D assignment may be TRBD1 or TRBD2 (5 bases each). There are 11 residues in the CDR3. V was cut by 5 bases and J by 8 bases, with 7 bases left in between. Germline assignment: CDR1 SGHTA and CDR2 FQGTGA. CDR3 in amino acids: CASSLGDEQFF. DNA of the CDR3: TGTGCCAGCAGCCTGGGGGATGAGCAGTTCTTC. Using reference TRBV7-3 and TRBJ2-1 for the parts outside the CDR3, the full variable domain is GAGVSQTPSNKVTEKGKYVELRCDPISGHTALYWYRQSLGQGPEFLIYFQGTGAADDSGLPNDRFFAVRPEGSVSTLKIQRTERGDSAVYLCASSLGDEQFFGPGTRLTVL.

The CDR3 nucleotides read TGTGCCAGCAGGGCCGGGACAGAAGAGACCCAGTACTTC. It yields the protein CASRAGTEETQYF. The genes are TRBV6-6 and TRBJ2-5; 7 positions match TRBD1. CDR1 and CDR2 from the germline V gene are MNHNY and SVGAGI (reference sequence). The V segment lost 6 bases and the J segment 3 bases; nucleotides outside the gene matches: 4. The CDR3 covers 13 residues.

The rearrangement joins TRBV7-2 to TRBJ1-1; D call uncertain. The V end lost 1 base, the J end lost 0 bases, and 12 bases lay between the germline ends. Germline V gene lookup returns CDR1 SGHTA and CDR2 FQGNSA. This CDR3 is 16 amino acids long. The CDR3 DNA is TGTGCCAGCAGCTTAGATTCGGGAGCTATGAACACTGAAGCTTTCTTT. It yields the protein CASSLDSGAMNTEAFF. Based on the CDR3 plus reference TRBV7-2 and TRBJ1-1, the full variable domain is GAGVSQSPSNKVTEKGKDVELRCDPISGHTALYWYRQSLGQGLEFLIYFQGNSAPDKSGLPSDRFSAERTGGSVSTLTIQRTQQEDSAVYLCASSLDSGAMNTEAFFGQGTRLTVV.

The chain combines TRBV19 with TRBJ2-7; a possible D gene is TRBD2 (6 bases). Between the trimmed V and J ends, which lost 3 bases and 6 bases, there was a span of 12 bases. Germline CDR1 LNHDA, CDR2 SQIVND (reference sequence). The CDR3 length is 13 residues. CDR3: CASSMGGASEQYF. As DNA, the CDR3 is TGTGCCAGTAGTATGGGCGGGGCGTCCGAGCAGTACTTC.

The chain joins TRBV6-5 to TRBJ1-3, with D tentatively TRBD1 (5 bases). CDR3 length: 14 residues. With 6 bases removed from V and 0 bases from J, the gap between germline ends came to 9 bases. Germline lookup yields CDR1 MNHEY and CDR2 SVGAGI. The CDR3 here is CASRMGGSGNTIYF. The CDR3 DNA sequence: TGTGCCAGCAGGATGGGGGGCTCTGGAAACACCATATATTTT.

This rearrangement joins TRBV29-1 to TRBJ2-2; TRBD2 matches 8 bases. Germline values: CDR1 SQVTM, CDR2 ANQGSEA. The trim removed 1 base at V and 6 bases at J, leaving 4 bases unmatched. This CDR3 has 14 amino acids. The CDR3 is CSVEAGRASGELFF. Here the CDR3 DNA reads TGCAGCGTTGAAGCCGGGAGGGCCTCCGGGGAGCTGTTTTTT.

This rearrangement joins TRBV3-1 (or the pseudogene TRBV3-2) to TRBJ2-4; 13 nucleotides match TRBD2. V shed 6 bases and J 8 bases; nucleotides not matched to a gene: 4. CDR3 length: 14 residues. Germline V gives CDR1 LGHDT, CDR2 YNNKEL (reference sequence). CDR3 residues: CASSRTSGGDIQYF. CDR3 coding DNA: TGTGCCAGCAGTCGGACTAGCGGGGGTGACATTCAGTACTTC.